This T cell receptor beta chain was sequenced during a study of T cell repertoires in cytomegalovirus infection. Study in general: From public TCR beta signatures came an indication of both CMV infection and matching HLA type.

Each CDR3 protein is one row after TCRdb ran MiXCR on the reads. The sample has 630,000 or so distinct CDR3 sequences; 24% are singletons. The germline CDR1 and CDR2 sequences are SGHTA and FQGTGA. The CDR3 has 19 amino acids. V lost 5 bases to trimming and J lost 2 bases, with 24 bases between them. Findings of the study overall: HLA-C-restricted CMV-specific TCR beta clonotypes were dominant in the ex vivo response.

Note on this clonotype: The antigen remains unidentified.

Sequenced material: CD8+ T cells from PBMCs. The V gene is TRBV7-3, the J gene TRBJ2-2, with TRBD1 as a possible D gene (6 bases). The sequence was collected from a human donor in good health (CMV status not recorded). Some clones in this sample may be carry-over from other donors' samples. This CDR3 reads CASSPSGVWASNNTGELFF. In nucleotides, the CDR3 is TGTGCCAGCAGCCCCTCAGGGGTCTGGGCTAGCAATAACACCGGGGAGCTGTTTTTT.